These 9 T cell receptor beta chains originate from one sample sequenced in a study of Graves' ophthalmopathy and Graves' hyperthyroidism. RNA transcripts yielded amplified TCR beta CDR3 regions. HTBI-primed RT-PCR formed the first round, and a multiplex PCR formed the second. In TCRdb, the multiplex PCR reads were re-called with MiXCR into one record per CDR3 protein. The sample shows about 500,000 distinct CDR3 sequences, under 45% of them seen only once. The sample comprised peripheral blood or thyroid tissue (not recorded which). All receptors derive from an adult man with Graves' hyperthyroidism.

The sample holds a few counts of this clonotype. V is TRBV18 and J is TRBJ1-1; D remains ambiguous. Germline assignment: CDR1 KGHSH and CDR2 LQKENI. CDR3 size: 15 residues. The V gene lost 3 bases and the J gene lost 0 bases, with 11 bases spanning the gap. CDR3 amino acids: CASSPPGRVNTEAFF. CDR3 in DNA: TGTGCCAGCTCACCCCCCGGACGGGTGAACACTGAAGCTTTCTTT.

The J gene is TRBJ1-1, the V gene TRBV29-1; 9 bases are a match to TRBD1. The CDR3 totals 12 residues. CDR1 SQVTM and CDR2 ANQGSEA come from the germline V gene. V dropped 3 bases and J dropped 6; count of bases not matched to a gene: 2. CDR3 sequence: CSVEGQGAEAFF. Written as DNA, the CDR3 is TGCAGCGTTGAGGGACAGGGAGCTGAAGCTTTCTTT.

Many counts were recorded for this clonotype. This chain connects TRBV7-8 to TRBJ2-5; 11 bases line up with TRBD2. Germline V CDR1 and CDR2: SGHVS, FQNEAQ. The junction had 16 bases not matched to a gene; V was cut back by 5 bases and J by 5 bases. The CDR3 covers 18 residues. This chain's CDR3 is CASSPAGLAEGESETQYF. For the CDR3, the DNA is TGTGCCAGCAGCCCTGCGGGACTAGCGGAAGGGGAGTCGGAGACCCAGTACTTC.

This clonotype was picked up many times. The genes are TRBV25-1 and TRBJ1-1; 9 bases are a match to TRBD1. The germline V gene has CDR1 MGHDK and CDR2 SYGVNS. The CDR3 contains 16 residues. J lost 3 bases, V lost 6 bases, and 11 bases had no gene match. The CDR3 loop reads CASRPRTGEGDTEAFF. CDR3 DNA sequence: TGTGCCAGCAGGCCGAGGACAGGGGAAGGGGACACTGAAGCTTTCTTT.

The chain combines TRBV12-3 or TRBV12-4 with TRBJ1-5; D remains ambiguous. CDR3 size: 20 residues. Trimming removed 2 bases from V and 3 bases from J, with 26 bases in between. The CDR3 sequence: CASSLSLGPPNPAPNQPQHF. The CDR3 DNA reads as TGTGCCAGCAGTTTAAGCCTCGGGCCTCCTAATCCAGCCCCCAATCAGCCCCAGCATTTT.

The V call is TRBV5-1, the J call TRBJ2-3; D possibly corresponds to TRBD1 (6 bases). Deletions cut 3 bases from V and 3 bases from J, with 8 bases between. The germline gives CDR1 SGHRS, CDR2 YFSETQ. The CDR3 length is 13 residues. The chain's CDR3 is CASSWTETDTQYF. In nucleotides, the CDR3 is TGCGCCAGCAGCTGGACAGAAACAGATACGCAGTATTTT.

The V gene is TRBV7-9, the J gene TRBJ1-4; D not certain. CDR3 length: 15 residues. Germline V gene lookup returns CDR1 SEHNR and CDR2 FQNEAQ (reference sequence). V lost 9 bases and J lost 5, with 19 bases in between. CDR3: CASSDDSGNNEKLFF. The CDR3, as DNA: TGTGCCAGTAGCGATGACTCTGGAAACAATGAAAAACTGTTTTTT.

With respect to this clonotype: Compared with germline, one end of the junction differs, possibly owing to a read error. The chain recombines TRBV7-9 with TRBJ2-7; 9 nucleotides line up with TRBD1. Germline loops: CDR1 SEHNR, CDR2 FQNEAQ (reference sequence). The CDR3 loop spans 14 amino acids. The CDR3 spells CASSPGTGYYEQHF. In nucleotides, the CDR3 is TGTGCCAGCAGCCCCGGGACAGGGTATTACGAGCAGCACTTC.

The chain has TRBV7-3 and TRBJ2-3; D is ambiguous. The V end lost 5 bases, the J end lost 3 bases, and 9 bases lay between the germline ends. The germline V gene encodes CDR1 SGHTA and CDR2 FQGTGA. The CDR3 consists of 13 residues. The CDR3, as DNA: TGTGCCAGCAGCCTCCTAATAACAGATACGCAGTATTTT. It yields the protein CASSLLITDTQYF.